The T cell receptor (beta chain) described here comes from a study of CD8+ T cells in alopecia areata. On the study more broadly: Administration of oral tofacitinib to treated patients was at 5 to 10 mg twice daily.

This clone was detected only once. Stated treatment: oral pan-JAK inhibitor, 5-10 mg twice daily. Once RNA had been extracted, it was reverse transcribed into cDNA to act as the sequencing template. TCRdb's copy holds only in-frame clones and misses some; the assay was immunoSEQ multiplex PCR. The data show about 300,000 clones, 55% to 70% seen once. The V and J ends lost 5 bases and 2 bases, in that order; junction bases with no gene match: 4. This CDR3 comprises 14 residues. The germline CDR1 and CDR2 sequences are SGHTA and FQGTGA. This TCR was recovered from a human donor with alopecia areata. This material consisted of CD4+ T cells sorted from blood, taken at week 24, from a patient treated with tofacitinib. The chain joins TRBV7-3 to TRBJ2-3; 7 nucleotides agree with TRBD2. Here the CDR3 reads CASSPGLHTDTQYF. The CDR3 DNA follows: TGTGCCAGCAGCCCGGGACTACACACAGATACGCAGTATTTT.